The 12 T cell receptor beta chains below come from one sample, sequenced in a study of blood T cell repertoires in COVID-19. Sequenced by immunoSEQ multiplex PCR; TCRdb stores in-frame clones only, minus some. Of about 300,000 clones in the sample, roughly 86% were seen once. The sequenced sample was peripheral blood. Source of these receptors: a woman under 40 with COVID-19, enrolled during active disease.

The chain uses TRBV6-2 or TRBV6-3 and TRBJ1-2, with 7 bases aligning to TRBD1. There are 13 residues in the CDR3. V lost 6 bases to trimming and J lost 8 bases; unmatched junction nucleotides: 9. CDR1 is MNHEY and CDR2 is SVGEGT in the germline V gene. In DNA form, the CDR3 reads TGTGCCAGCAGCTGGCTCGCGACAGGGGGCTACACCTTC. It codes for CASSWLATGGYTF.

The genes are TRBV9 and TRBJ1-4; a weak D match, TRBD1 (6 bases). The CDR3 has 15 amino acids. The V gene lost 2 bases and the J gene lost 4 bases, with 12 bases spanning the gap. Germline V CDR1 and CDR2: SGDLS, YYNGEE. The CDR3 DNA follows: TGTGCCAGCAGCGTGGGTGACAGGAGTAATGAAAAACTGTTTTTT. Encoded protein: CASSVGDRSNEKLFF.

This chain uses TRBV10-1 with TRBJ1-6; 7 bases fit TRBD1. With 7 bases clipped from V and 5 bases from J, the junction kept 5 bases outside the gene matches. This CDR3 is 14 amino acids long. Per the germline V gene, CDR1 is WNHNN and CDR2 is SYGVQD (reference sequence). The CDR3 sequence: CASNGTVDNSPLHF. CDR3 sequence (DNA): TGCGCCAGCAACGGGACAGTTGATAATTCACCCCTCCACTTT.

V is TRBV2 and J is TRBJ1-1; no firm D call. Germline values: CDR1 SNHLY, CDR2 FYNNEI. The CDR3 runs to 13 residues. V lost 3 bases, J lost 2 bases, and 7 bases lay in between. The CDR3 loop is CASSDTGNTEAFF. The CDR3 nucleotides are TGTGCCAGCAGTGATACGGGAAACACTGAAGCTTTCTTT.

The chain combines TRBV27 with TRBJ1-5; TRBD1 might be the D (5 bases). V shed 5 bases and J shed 4 bases, with 12 bases lying between them. Germline assignment: CDR1 MNHEY and CDR2 SMNVEV (reference sequence). The CDR3 length is 14 residues. CDR3 coding DNA: TGTGCCAGCAGTGTTGAGGGGAGGAATCAGCCCCAGCATTTT. As protein: CASSVEGRNQPQHF.

CDR3 in DNA: TGCGCCAGCAGCCGGACCTCGACAGCCGCCGGCGAGCAGTACTTC. Encoded protein: CASSRTSTAAGEQYF. V and J are TRBV5-1 and TRBJ2-7; perhaps TRBD1 as D (5 bases). The CDR3 covers 15 residues. Germline V gene lookup returns CDR1 SGHRS and CDR2 YFSETQ. Deletions cut 4 bases from V and 6 bases from J, with 20 bases between.

The chain links TRBV5-1 to TRBJ1-1; D is possibly TRBD1 (5 bases). V was trimmed by 2 bases and J by 4 bases, leaving 12 bases between them. Germline CDR1 is SGHRS and CDR2 is YFSETQ. The CDR3 sequence is 14 residues long. In DNA form, the CDR3 reads TGCGCCAGCAGCTTAGGGAGGGGAGTCACTGAAGCTTTCTTT. Translated: CASSLGRGVTEAFF. The whole variable domain, filled in from reference TRBV5-1 and TRBJ1-1, reads KAGVTQTPRYLIKTRGQQVTLSCSPISGHRSVSWYQQTPGQGLQFLFEYFSETQRNKGNFPGRFSGRQFSNSRSEMNVSTLELGDSALYLCASSLGRGVTEAFFGQGTRLTVV.

This clone was found once. The gene calls are TRBV9 and TRBJ1-2; D remains unclear. Per the germline V gene, CDR1 is SGDLS and CDR2 is YYNGEE. CDR3 length: 11 residues. Deletions cut 3 bases from V and 4 bases from J, with 4 bases between. In nucleotides, the CDR3 is TGTGCCAGCAGCGGACTCTATGGCTACACCTTC. Translated: CASSGLYGYTF.

CDR3 residues: CASSLVAGGADTQYF. CDR3 sequence (DNA): TGTGCCAGCAGCTTGGTAGCGGGGGGAGCAGATACGCAGTATTTT. The V and J genes are TRBV13 and TRBJ2-3, with 10 bases fitting TRBD2. The CDR3 is 15 amino acids. Unmatched junction bases numbered 4, after V lost 3 bases and J lost 4 bases. From germline, CDR1 is PRHDT and CDR2 FYEKMQ (reference sequence). The whole variable domain, filled in from reference TRBV13 and TRBJ2-3, reads AAGVIQSPRHLIKEKRETATLKCYPIPRHDTVYWYQQGPGQDPQFLISFYEKMQSDKGSIPDRFSAQQFSDYHSELNMSSLELGDSALYFCASSLVAGGADTQYFGPGTRLTVL.

The chain has TRBV19 and TRBJ1-6, with D possibly TRBD1 on 5 matching bases. The CDR3 consists of 17 residues. Trimming pared 4 bases from V and 0 bases from J, leaving 13 bases between. The germline gives CDR1 LNHDA, CDR2 SQIVND (reference sequence). The CDR3 spells CASSTPGGGSYNSPLHF. CDR3 sequence (DNA): TGTGCCAGTAGTACACCGGGGGGGGGCTCCTATAATTCACCCCTCCACTTT. The variable domain in full, with the rest retrieved from reference TRBV19 and TRBJ1-6, is DGGITQSPKYLFRKEGQNVTLSCEQNLNHDAMYWYRQDPGQGLRLIYYSQIVNDFQKGDIAEGYSVSREKKESFPLTVTSAQKNPTAFYLCASSTPGGGSYNSPLHFGNGTRLTVT.

The V call is TRBV2, the J call TRBJ1-6, with D possibly being TRBD1 (6 bases). The germline V gene has CDR1 SNHLY and CDR2 FYNNEI. V was cut by 8 bases and J by 10 bases, with 18 bases left in between. The CDR3 runs to 14 residues. The CDR3 sequence is CASGGGPPGSPLHF. The CDR3 DNA is TGTGCCAGCGGGGGGGGCCCGCCAGGCTCACCCCTCCACTTT.

This chain connects TRBV11-2 to TRBJ1-2; D is unclear. This CDR3 region has 15 residues. Deletions cut 1 base from V and 4 bases from J, with 13 bases between. CDR1 is SGHAT and CDR2 is FQNNGV in the germline V gene. For the CDR3, the DNA is TGTGCCAGCAGCTTAGTTGGAGTAGCTCGCTATGGCTACACCTTC. It translates to CASSLVGVARYGYTF. Based on the CDR3 plus reference TRBV11-2 and TRBJ1-2, the full variable domain is EAGVAQSPRYKIIEKRQSVAFWCNPISGHATLYWYQQILGQGPKLLIQFQNNGVVDDSQLPKDRFSAERLKGVDSTLKIQPAKLEDSAVYLCASSLVGVARYGYTFGSGTRLTVV.